This TCR beta chain was recorded in a study of T-cell reconstitution after alpha-beta-depleted transplantation in children (dated by TCRdb to the mid-2010s). About the full investigation: T-cell immune reconstitution after TCRalphabeta/CD19-depleted allogeneic hematopoietic cell transplantation in children was quantitatively tracked in the study by means of TCR repertoire profiling. Results and caveats for the whole study, not just this receptor: Apparently early alphabetaT-cell count recovery about two months after transplant reportedly relied on only several hundred rapidly expanded clones derived from non-depleted graft cells. The frequencies of hyperexpanded clones fell over the following months, and after one year, T-cell counts and TCRbeta diversity were mostly attributed to newly produced T cells. In some patients, the high TCRbeta diversity seen at day 60 was put down to recipient T cells and intrathymic progenitors that had survived conditioning.

Read against the paper, the sample's treatment or condition label means: allogeneic hematopoietic cell transplantation with graft depleted of TCRalphabeta T cells and CD19 B cells. Transplant recipients were children who received TCRalphabeta/CD19-depleted allogeneic hematopoietic cell grafts. With regard to this clonotype: No cognate antigen has been identified for it. No clone much larger than this one lies a single base away; base qualities are absent.

Library preparation employed PCR. Sequencer: Illumina HiSeq 2500. Molecular barcoding was employed in the preparation of TCR libraries, with unique molecular identifiers being used to normalize TCRbeta repertoire quantification. The public reads were quality trimmed at Q25 with fastp and then assembled into clones with MiXCR by TCRdb, keeping productive beta chains. Merged by CDR3 protein, the rows form single entries marked with the most common genes and DNA. The sample table holds approximately 270,000 distinct CDR3 sequences, of which 20% to 30% were seen once. 4% to 5.5% of the sample goes to the ten largest clones. The trim is 5 bases for V and 2 bases for J, with a gap of 7 bases between the germline ends. CDR1 and CDR2 are drawn from the germline V gene (reference sequence): SGHKS, YYEKEE. The cysteine opens and the phenylalanine closes a CDR3 of 12 amino acids. Just the 36-base CDR3 DNA is kept, in frame starting at base 1.

The starting material was PBMCs, mostly from graft donor cells, obtained 360 days after TCRalphabeta/CD19-depleted stem cell transplant. The chain was built from TRBV5-5 and TRBJ2-5; the D region possibly corresponds to TRBD1 (5 bases align). The sequence came from a female patient aged 2-9 years who had a stem cell transplant for congenital amegakaryocytic thrombocytopenia, so the T cells may come from the graft donor. The base sequence is TGTGCCAGCAGACGACAGCAAGAGACCCAGTACTTC. The encoded protein is CASRRQQETQYF.